The present TCR beta chain was sequenced within a study of identical twins. Study-level results: Cord blood beta clonotypes present at high abundance carried fewer insertions; no such pattern appeared in memory repertoires.

A template switching step contributed a universal primer site, while unique molecular identifiers were present in the cDNA. TCRdb itself ran the 5' RACE reads through MiXCR, one entry per CDR3 protein. The sample has 1,800,000 or so distinct CDR3 sequences; 25% to 35% are singletons. Germline V gene lookup returns CDR1 LGHDT and CDR2 YNNKEL (reference sequence). V dropped 2 bases and J dropped 6 bases, with 11 bases sitting between them. This CDR3 spans 14 amino acids. Notes on this clonotype: Its target is unknown.

The chain couples TRBV3-1 to TRBJ1-5; no clear D gene. The receptor's source is a newborn girl in good health. Sequenced input: cord blood. The CDR3 region has the DNA TGTGCCAGCAGCCAACTCCTTTTGGGTCAGCCCCAGCATTTT. Amino acids: CASSQLLLGQPQHF.